The rows below give T cell receptor beta chains drawn from one sample of a study of CD8 T cells in Susac syndrome. TCRdb passed the immunoSEQ multiplex PCR reads through MiXCR, listing each CDR3 protein once. The sample includes almost 450,000 distinct CDR3 sequences, roughly 85% of them seen just once. Specimen: CD8+ T cells from PBMCs. These receptors were taken from a human donor with multiple sclerosis. The CDR3 runs from the conserved cysteine through the conserved F or W. The order of the fields is D gene, J gene, clone size, CDR3 length, V gene, CDR3 DNA, CDR3 protein. A D gene is named only where the DNA matches it firmly. The size entry is marked missing in some rows and otherwise reads once, few, many or a size class.

TRBD1 | TRBJ1-1 | once | 15 | TRBV12-3/TRBV12-4 | TGTGCCAGCAGTTTAGAGACAGGGGCCTCCACTGAAGCTTTCTTT | CASSLETGASTEAFF
TRBD1 | TRBJ1-1 | - | 15 | TRBV20-1 | TGCAGTGCTAGAGATCCAGACAGGGTTAACACTGAAGCTTTCTTT | CSARDPDRVNTEAFF
TRBD1 | TRBJ2-2 | - | 16 | TRBV27 | TGTGCCAGCAGTTTCTCCGGGACAGGGTTCTCCGGGGAGCTGTTTTTT | CASSFSGTGFSGELFF
- | TRBJ2-7 | - | 14 | TRBV19 | TGTGCCAGTAGTACCCGAGGAGGTCTCTACGAGCAGTACTTC | CASSTRGGLYEQYF
- | TRBJ2-6 | - | 16 | TRBV2 | TGTGCCAGCAGCAGAACAGGGAACTCTGGGGCCAACGTCCTGACTTTC | CASSRTGNSGANVLTF
TRBD1 | TRBJ1-1 | - | 14 | TRBV7-9 | TGTGCCAGCTCTGACAGGGGGTCGAACACTGAAGCTTTCTTT | CASSDRGSNTEAFF
- | TRBJ1-5 | - | 16 | TRBV6-6 | TGTGCCAGCAGTTACGCCTGGGACATTAGCAATCAGCCCCAGCATTTT | CASSYAWDISNQPQHF
TRBD1 | TRBJ2-1 | - | 11 | TRBV29-1 | TGCAGCGCCCCGGACAGGAATGAGCAGTTCTTC | CSAPDRNEQFF
- | TRBJ2-1 | - | 16 | TRBV6-4 | TGTGCCAGCACCGTCGAGGCAGCCAGCTCCTACAATGAGCAGTTCTTC | CASTVEAASSYNEQFF
- | TRBJ2-1 | - | 11 | TRBV6-6 | TGTGCCAGCAGTGAGAGGGATGAGCAGTTCTTC | CASSERDEQFF
- | TRBJ1-1 | - | 14 | TRBV30 | TGTGCCTGGAGCCCAGGACCGATGAACACTGAAGCTTTCTTT | CAWSPGPMNTEAFF
TRBD1 | TRBJ1-1 | - | 18 | TRBV20-1 | TGCAGTGCTTTTGACCGGGACAGGGATTGGGTCGGGAACACTGAAGCTTTCTTT | CSAFDRDRDWVGNTEAFF
- | TRBJ2-7 | - | 14 | TRBV2 | TGTGCCAGCAGTTGGACTGTAAACGAGTACGAGCAGTACTTC | CASSWTVNEYEQYF
- | TRBJ2-1 | - | 17 | TRBV4-1 | TGCGCCAGCAGCCAAGTGTCCCCAGGGGCGTTTGCCTATGAGCAGTTCTTC | CASSQVSPGAFAYEQFF
TRBD2 | TRBJ2-3 | - | 15 | TRBV7-2 | TGTGCCAGCAGCGCGACTAGCGGGAGATCAGATACGCAGTATTTT | CASSATSGRSDTQYF
TRBD2 | TRBJ2-2 | - | 16 | TRBV11-2 | TGTGCCAGCAGCTTATGGACTAGGATAAACACCGGGGAGCTGTTTTTT | CASSLWTRINTGELFF
- | TRBJ1-5 | - | 14 | TRBV19 | TGTGCCAGTAGTATTTACCTATCGAATCAGCCCCAGCATTTT | CASSIYLSNQPQHF
- | TRBJ2-7 | - | 16 | TRBV27 | TGTGCCAGCAGTTTCTCCGACAGTTCGTTTTCCTACGAGCAGTACTTC | CASSFSDSSFSYEQYF